This T cell receptor (beta chain) comes out of a study of T cells in Graves' hyperthyroidism and ophthalmopathy. Study overall: It was at initial diagnosis, before any treatment, that peripheral blood was collected.

This clonotype was seen ten or more times. Antigen: not known. This CDR3 is built from 15 residues. V lost 2 bases and J 1 base, leaving 6 bases between the germline ends. Study-level points and caveats: A model of 13 V-J features distinguished ophthalmopathy from stable hyperthyroidism.

Amplified TCR beta CDR3 regions derived from RNA transcripts. During a first-round RT-PCR of the TCR CDR3, the HTBI primer set was used. MiXCR was run by TCRdb on the multiplex PCR reads, yielding one entry per CDR3 protein. There are some 400,000 distinct CDR3 sequences in the sample; approximately 14% occur only once, and approximately 11% lies in the top ten. The sample comprised blood. This sequence joins TRBV12-3 or TRBV12-4 and TRBJ1-6; D ambiguous. The sequence derives from a woman aged 55 to 70 with Graves' hyperthyroidism. CDR3 bases: TGTGCCAGCAGTTTACCCGGTTCCTATAATTCACCCCTCCACTTT. Protein: CASSLPGSYNSPLHF.